This entry is about one T cell receptor beta chain. Antigen unknown. The genes and germline here are from mouse. The read is 1 residue too short to cover the CDR3 end, so that end is filled in from the germline J gene. This entry belongs to a study of tissue T cells after allogeneic stem cell transplantation. Study outcomes and limitations: Anatomically similar tissues had similar TCR repertoires within each patient. Some tissue clones might be persisting host cells; their alloreactivity or antigen specificity was not determined.

Losses at the gene ends were 3 bases for V and 1 base for J; bases not matched to a gene: 4. CDR3 length: 15 amino acids. Looked up from germline, CDR1 is FNHDT and CDR2 is SITEND (reference sequence). CDR3 sequences, V/J genes, frequencies and template counts came from survey-depth TCRbeta sequencing. Clones were read by immunoSEQ multiplex PCR, and TCRdb kept only the in-frame ones, dropping some. The table has tens of thousands of clones, about 70% seen once; the top ten hold approximately 0.41%. The clonotype comes from a female BALB/c mouse in good health. MHC haplotype here: H2-d. Sequences were obtained from blood. V and J are TRBV19 and TRBJ2-3, with TRBD2 identical over 8 bases. This CDR3 is CASSSGGEGAETLYF. The CDR3 bases that were read are TGTGCCAGCAGTAGTGGGGGGGAGGGTGCAGAAACGCTGTAT.